The entry below gives a single T cell receptor beta chain sequence along with its context. The sample belongs to a study of blood T cell repertoires in COVID-19. Study summary: Sites in the United States, Italy and Spain provided acute and convalescent COVID-19 samples. In each case, the material was cDNA or gDNA derived from T cells, B-cell-depleted T cells, or PBMCs.

Looked up from germline, CDR1 is SGHVS and CDR2 is FQNEAQ. V was shortened by 5 bases and J by 0 bases, with 11 bases between the two germline ends. The CDR3 consists of 15 residues. In the study's own analysis: Quantification of nucleated cells was approximated via reference gene primer amplification. Generated by immunoSEQ multiplex PCR, the TCRdb table keeps only in-frame clones and is missing some. D and trimming come from the DNA, and the V and J calls and clone size come from that table. The table has roughly 90,000 clones, around 85% seen once; the top ten hold around 3%. This rearrangement joins TRBV7-8 to TRBJ1-5; possibly TRBD1 for D (6 bases). The receptor comes from a man aged 50 or older with acute or convalescent COVID-19. The sequenced material came from peripheral blood. The CDR3 here is CASSPAGVSNQPQHF. The CDR3 DNA is TGTGCCAGCAGCCCAGCAGGGGTTAGCAATCAGCCCCAGCATTTT.